The 19 T cell receptor beta chains given below trace back to one sample, sequenced in a study of sequential checkpoint blockade in melanoma. The treatment denotes: randomized to nivolumab then ipilimumab (arm A) or the reverse (arm B). Method: immunoSEQ multiplex PCR; TCRdb's copy keeps in-frame clones and lacks some. The sample records about 4,600 clones, 55% being singletons. This specimen consisted of CD8+ T cells sorted from blood (inferred from file names), obtained from a patient given nivolumab and ipilimumab in sequence. Receptors originate from a human donor with melanoma.

The chain is built from TRBV27 and TRBJ2-7; no reliable D call. The CDR3 length is 14 residues. Trimming removed 8 bases from V and 0 bases from J, with 14 bases in between. CDR1 and CDR2 from the germline V gene are MNHEY and SMNVEV (reference sequence). This CDR3 reads CASGRPEVSYEQYF. In DNA form, the CDR3 reads TGTGCCAGCGGCCGGCCAGAGGTCTCCTACGAGCAGTACTTC.

The CDR3 protein is CAIIDRRENIQYF. The CDR3 coding sequence is TGTGCCATCATTGACAGGAGGGAAAACATTCAGTACTTC. The chain has TRBV10-3 and TRBJ2-4; D may correspond to TRBD1 or TRBD2 (6 bases each). This CDR3 is 13 amino acids long. V was pared by 7 bases and J by 5 bases, with 12 bases between. Germline lookup yields CDR1 ENHRY and CDR2 SYGVKD.

The CDR3 nucleotides read TGTGCCAGCAGCTCCCCGGGACAGACCTACGAGCAGTACTTC. Its translation: CASSSPGQTYEQYF. The chain carries TRBV5-4 and TRBJ2-7, with 7 bases identical to TRBD1. Germline values: CDR1 SGHNT, CDR2 YYREEE (reference sequence). V was clipped by 3 bases and J by 2 bases; unmatched bases: 5. The CDR3 is made up of 14 amino acids.

This clone was counted a few times. The rearrangement uses TRBV6-1 and TRBJ2-7; 7 bases are shared with TRBD2. V was pared by 1 base and J by 1 base, with 7 bases of the junction left unmatched. Germline values: CDR1 MNHNS, CDR2 SASEGT. The CDR3 length is 16 residues. The CDR3 sequence: CASSEEAGVLSYEQYF. The CDR3 DNA sequence: TGTGCCAGCAGTGAAGAGGCGGGAGTCTTATCCTACGAGCAGTACTTC.

In this sample, this clone turned up once. The J gene is TRBJ2-1, the V gene TRBV19; 7 nucleotides align to TRBD1. The CDR3 is 16 amino acids. The germline CDR1 and CDR2 sequences are LNHDA and SQIVND (reference sequence). V shed 5 bases, J shed 2 bases, and the junction held 9 bases outside the gene matches. The CDR3 loop is CASSPLRQGPYNEQFF. For the CDR3, the DNA is TGTGCCAGTAGTCCCCTTAGACAGGGCCCCTACAATGAGCAGTTCTTC. Drawing the rest from reference TRBV19 and TRBJ2-1, the complete variable domain is DGGITQSPKYLFRKEGQNVTLSCEQNLNHDAMYWYRQDPGQGLRLIYYSQIVNDFQKGDIAEGYSVSREKKESFPLTVTSAQKNPTAFYLCASSPLRQGPYNEQFFGPGTRLTVL.

This clone was recorded a few times. This chain joins TRBV7-8 and TRBJ1-5; D possibly corresponds to TRBD1 (5 bases). V gave up 1 base and J gave up 4 bases, with 11 bases separating them. CDR1 SGHVS and CDR2 FQNEAQ come from the germline V gene. This CDR3 has 15 amino acids. CDR3 coding DNA: TGTGCCAGCAGCTTAGTTCCAGGGTCAAATCAGCCCCAGCATTTT. Its protein is CASSLVPGSNQPQHF.

Within the sample, this clone is medium-sized. The V gene is TRBV28, the J gene TRBJ1-2, with 8 nucleotides matching TRBD1. The CDR3 covers 14 residues. With V trimmed by 3 bases and J by 4 bases, 4 bases remained unmatched. Germline CDR1 is MDHEN and CDR2 is SYDVKM. This CDR3 reads CASSFAGGSYGYTF. As DNA, the CDR3 is TGTGCCAGCAGTTTCGCAGGGGGCAGCTATGGCTACACCTTC.

This chain connects TRBV6-5 to TRBJ2-6, with D maybe TRBD2 (5 bases). Trimming removed 2 bases at V and 0 bases at J, with 8 bases between. The CDR3 extends over 16 amino acids. The V gene's germline CDR1 is MNHEY and CDR2 SVGAGI. CDR3: CASSYARVSGANVLTF. CDR3 coding DNA: TGTGCCAGCAGTTACGCGCGGGTCTCTGGGGCCAACGTCCTGACTTTC.

The chain carries TRBV7-6 and TRBJ2-1; no clear D gene. This CDR3 contains 16 residues. The germline V gene has CDR1 SGHVS and CDR2 FNYEAQ. V was clipped by 5 bases and J by 8 bases, with 22 bases between them. CDR3 sequence (DNA): TGTGCCAGCAGCGCCCCCGACTTCCCGACCTATGATGAGCAGTTCTTC. This translates into CASSAPDFPTYDEQFF.

This rearrangement joins TRBV11-2 to TRBJ2-7, with 8 bases aligning to TRBD1. The CDR3 runs 14 residues. The germline V gene has CDR1 SGHAT and CDR2 FQNNGV. Trimming took 1 base from V and 3 from J; bases not matched to a gene: 2. The CDR3 protein is CASSLARGLYEQYF. The CDR3 nucleotides are TGTGCCAGCAGCTTAGCCAGGGGGCTCTACGAGCAGTACTTC.

This rearrangement joins TRBV28 to TRBJ2-5; 7 nucleotides match TRBD2. The germline gives CDR1 MDHEN, CDR2 SYDVKM. The ends lost 5 bases at V and 5 bases at J; junction bases unmatched: 8. CDR3 length equals 14 residues. The CDR3 region has the DNA TGTGCCAGCAGTCCGGGACTATCCAGGGAGACCCAGTACTTC. This translates into CASSPGLSRETQYF.

The chain uses TRBV4-1 and TRBJ1-2; 7 nucleotides line up with TRBD1. CDR1 and CDR2 from the germline V gene are MGHRA and YSYEKL. The CDR3 loop spans 15 amino acids. V shed 0 bases, J shed 4 bases, and the junction held 5 bases outside the gene matches. CDR3 sequence reads: CASSQDWDSGYGYTF. The DNA for the CDR3 is TGCGCCAGCAGCCAAGATTGGGACAGTGGCTATGGCTACACCTTC.

The chain is built from TRBV19 and TRBJ2-3, with D possibly TRBD1 on 6 matching bases. Between the trimmed V and J ends, which lost 1 base and 3 bases, there was a span of 14 bases. Germline assignment: CDR1 LNHDA and CDR2 SQIVND (reference sequence). This CDR3 is 16 amino acids long. The CDR3 DNA follows: TGTGCCAGTAGTATAGGGGGGACAACCGGGACAGATACGCAGTATTTT. Its protein product is CASSIGGTTGTDTQYF.

This clone is classed as medium-sized. CDR3 sequence: CASADLGLAINNEQFF. CDR3 in DNA: TGTGCCAGCGCTGACCTGGGACTAGCGATAAACAATGAGCAGTTCTTC. The genes are TRBV28 and TRBJ2-1; 10 bases agree with TRBD2. Germline trimming cut 8 bases from V and 5 bases from J; bases unmatched to any gene: 12. This CDR3 comprises 16 residues. CDR1 is MDHEN, CDR2 SYDVKM, per germline.

The V call is TRBV5-8, the J call TRBJ2-7; TRBD2 matches at 8 bases. Germline trimming cut 4 bases from V and 2 bases from J; bases unmatched to any gene: 5. Looked up from germline, CDR1 is SGHTS and CDR2 is YDEGEE. The CDR3 runs 14 residues. In nucleotides, the CDR3 is TGTGCCAGCAGCATACAGCGGGGGCCCTACGAGCAGTACTTC. This sequence encodes CASSIQRGPYEQYF.

This clone was picked up a small number of times. The chain couples TRBV28 to TRBJ1-5; 10 bases fit TRBD1. CDR3 size: 14 residues. J lost 6 bases, V lost 9 bases, and 8 bases had no gene match. Germline CDR1 and CDR2: MDHEN and SYDVKM. The CDR3 loop reads CASKDRGNGQPQHF. The CDR3 coding sequence is TGTGCCAGTAAGGACAGGGGGAACGGTCAGCCCCAGCATTTT.

This chain uses TRBV27 with TRBJ1-1, with TRBD1 matching 8 bases. There are 17 residues in the CDR3. Germline V lookup: CDR1 MNHEY, CDR2 SMNVEV (reference sequence). V was pared by 3 bases and J by 0 bases, with 9 bases of the junction left unmatched. In DNA form, the CDR3 reads TGTGCCAGCAGTTTTTCAAAGGACAGGGCAATGAACACTGAAGCTTTCTTT. Translated: CASSFSKDRAMNTEAFF.

For this clone: The same CDR3 arises from other DNA sequences in this sample as well. The CDR3: CASSAAAGDRANEQFF. CDR3 in DNA: TGTGCCAGCAGTGCTGCTGCGGGAGATAGGGCCAATGAGCAGTTCTTC. This sequence joins TRBV6-4 and TRBJ2-1, with 7 bases lining up with TRBD2. With 4 bases clipped from V and 6 bases from J, the junction kept 12 bases outside the gene matches. Germline V lookup: CDR1 MRHNA, CDR2 SNTAGT. The CDR3 length is 16 residues.

This clone has a handful of counts. The chain carries TRBV19 and TRBJ2-7; the D gene is possibly TRBD2 (6 bases). The CDR3 totals 15 residues. Germline V gives CDR1 LNHDA, CDR2 SQIVND (reference sequence). Deletions cut 5 bases from V and 1 base from J, with 15 bases between. DNA for the CDR3: TGTGCCAGTAGTCCTTATGGGGGAGGTTCCTACGAGCAGTACTTC. Translating it yields CASSPYGGGSYEQYF.